This T cell receptor beta chain was profiled in a study of early T cells in non-severe SARS-CoV-2 infection. Whole-study context: Chains from this unsorted whole-blood bulk RNA could not be paired.

Overall study results and limits: The study's VDJdb matching favored anti-spike CD8 responses and missed private and CD4 specificities.

This clonotype was counted many times. Its target is unknown. The TCR library protocol attached unique molecular identifiers to the individual cDNA molecules. TCRdb called the 5' RACE reads again in MiXCR, with one record for every CDR3 protein. The sample contains over 95,000 distinct CDR3 sequences, roughly 17% of which appear only once. The sequence was collected from an adult who was a healthcare worker with PCR-confirmed SARS-CoV-2 infection or an uninfected control (not recorded which). Sequencing was done on a sample of whole blood.

The chain's CDR3 is CASSLREDEQYF. For the CDR3, the DNA is TGTGCCAGCAGCCTCCGGGAAGACGAGCAGTACTTC. The chain couples TRBV11-2 to TRBJ2-7; D is perhaps TRBD2 (5 bases). CDR1 is SGHAT and CDR2 is FQNNGV in the germline V gene. CDR3 length equals 12 residues. Trimming took 5 bases from V and 5 from J, leaving 10 bases between them. Full variable domain (remainder filled in from reference TRBV11-2 and TRBJ2-7): EAGVAQSPRYKIIEKRQSVAFWCNPISGHATLYWYQQILGQGPKLLIQFQNNGVVDDSQLPKDRFSAERLKGVDSTLKIQPAKLEDSAVYLCASSLREDEQYFGPGTRLTVT.